This note documents a single T cell receptor beta chain sequence. As yet, its antigen is unknown. It was with a sample-barcoded 5' primer and a J-beta primer mix that a second PCR of about 6 to 12 cycles was run. MiXCR, applied by TCRdb to the 5' RACE reads, yields one record per CDR3 protein. The profile shows hundreds of thousands of distinct CDR3 sequences, roughly 64% of them singletons. V lost 4 bases to trimming and J lost 0 bases; unmatched junction nucleotides: 6. Germline CDR1 and CDR2: MNHEY and SVGEGT. The CDR3 sequence is 15 residues long. This entry is derived from a study of blood T cells in healthy people across ages. Each sample provided at least 5 micrograms of extracted total RNA. Study-level results: Age advanced and TCR beta diversity per million T cells fell, roughly linearly. Naive and antigen-experienced cells were not separated, limiting conclusive comparison.

This chain links TRBV6-2 or TRBV6-3 with TRBJ2-7; 7 bases map to TRBD2. The TCR originated in a man aged 25-45 years in good health. Input material: blood. The CDR3, as DNA: TGTGCCAGCAGTTTTGCGGGACTACCCTCCTACGAGCAGTACTTC. This sequence encodes CASSFAGLPSYEQYF.